What follows describes a single TCR beta chain. The CDR3 sequence is 13 residues long. With 6 bases removed from V and 4 bases from J, the gap between germline ends came to 10 bases. This entry is derived from a study of blood T cell repertoires in COVID-19. Clones were read by immunoSEQ multiplex PCR, and TCRdb kept only the in-frame ones, dropping some. The profile shows 250,000 or so clones, more than 85% of them singletons. The sequenced sample consisted of PBMCs or T cells enriched from blood (not recorded which). This chain uses TRBV12-3 or TRBV12-4 with TRBJ1-5; D gene unclear. The sequence came from a middle-aged man who had recovered from COVID-19. Here the CDR3 reads CASRPKRNQPQHF. CDR3 in DNA: TGTGCCAGCAGGCCAAAGAGGAATCAGCCCCAGCATTTT.